This T cell receptor beta chain was recovered during a study of PD-1 blockade in classical Hodgkin lymphoma. Each and every patient relapsed after autologous stem cell transplantation, and patients got differing brentuximab vedotin exposure. This clone was seen more than once but under ten times. Sequenced by immunoSEQ multiplex PCR; TCRdb stores in-frame clones only, minus some. The sample contains about 97,000 clones, over 70% of which appear only once. The sample was peripheral blood mononuclear cells (PBMCs), taken at baseline. The TCR comes from a human donor with classical Hodgkin lymphoma.

For the CDR3, the DNA is TGTGCCAGCAGCCAAACAACTAGGGGGAACAATGAGCAGTTCTTC. Translating gives CASSQTTRGNNEQFF. The chain carries TRBV14 and TRBJ2-1; the D gene is possibly TRBD1 (6 bases). CDR1 is SGHDN, CDR2 FVKESK, per germline. Trimming pared 2 bases from V and 5 bases from J, leaving 13 bases between. This CDR3 region has 15 residues.